This T cell receptor (beta chain) is from a study of blood T cells in healthy people across ages. Whole-study results and caveats: Estimates of total diversity, which came from one million sequenced T cells, were considered to be underestimates.

Next came a second PCR, run for about 6 to 11 cycles, which used a sample-barcoded 5' primer along with a J-beta primer mix. TCRdb fed the 5' RACE reads into MiXCR, producing one record per CDR3 protein. The sample lists approximately 810,000 distinct CDR3 sequences; 30% to 45% were seen once. Of note for this clonotype: What it binds is unknown.

Germline V gene lookup returns CDR1 MDHEN and CDR2 SYDVKM. The CDR3 extends over 16 amino acids. V was trimmed by 5 bases and J by 0 bases, leaving 17 bases between them. This TCR derives from a man aged 18 to 35 in good health. The chain joins TRBV28 to TRBJ2-7; tentative D call: TRBD1 (5 bases). The specimen was blood. CDR3 sequence (DNA): TGTGCCAGCAGTCCAGTACCAGGGTCGACCTCCTACGAGCAGTACTTC. Protein: CASSPVPGSTSYEQYF.